The 23 T cell receptor beta chains given below trace back to one sample, sequenced in a study of blood T cell repertoires in COVID-19. Measured with immunoSEQ multiplex PCR; TCRdb has only the in-frame clones, and not every one. Of some 300,000 clones in the sample, approximately 90% were seen once. Material: PBMCs or T cells enriched from blood (not recorded which). These receptors were obtained from a woman in her twenties or thirties who had been exposed to COVID-19.

This chain joins TRBV3-1 (or the pseudogene TRBV3-2) and TRBJ1-5, with a tentative D call TRBD1 (5 bases). Germline lookup yields CDR1 LGHDT and CDR2 YNNKEL (reference sequence). The V end was cut by 5 bases, the J end by 0 bases, with 11 bases between. The CDR3 is 15 amino acids. The CDR3, as DNA: TGTGCCAGCAGCGACAGTTCCTATAGCAATCAGCCCCAGCATTTT. This encodes CASSDSSYSNQPQHF.

V gene TRBV12-3 or TRBV12-4 combines with J gene TRBJ2-7; D unresolved. Trimming cost V 6 bases and J 5 bases, with 14 bases left between them. The CDR3 is 13 amino acids. The CDR3 loop is CASSSPWQDEQYF. The DNA of the CDR3 is TGTGCCAGCAGCTCCCCTTGGCAAGACGAGCAGTACTTC.

The CDR3 DNA reads as TGCGCCAGCCAGTCGGGAGATACGCAGTATTTT. It is translated as CASQSGDTQYF. The chain links TRBV5-1 to TRBJ2-3; no reliable D call. V was trimmed by 7 bases and J by 5 bases, leaving 8 bases between them. This CDR3 comprises 11 residues. Germline loops: CDR1 SGHRS, CDR2 YFSETQ.

V and J are TRBV9 and TRBJ1-3; TRBD1 matches at 9 bases. This CDR3 is 16 amino acids long. Germline V gene lookup returns CDR1 SGDLS and CDR2 YYNGEE. The junction had 6 bases not matched to a gene; V was cut back by 1 base and J by 4 bases. CDR3 nucleotide sequence: TGTGCCAGCAGCGTAAGGACAGGGGATAAAGGAAACACCATATATTTT. Its translation is CASSVRTGDKGNTIYF.

This clone was counted a single time. The chain is built from TRBV3-1 (or the pseudogene TRBV3-2) and TRBJ1-1; maybe TRBD1 (6 bases). Between the trimmed V and J ends, which lost 2 bases and 1 base, there was a span of 8 bases. There are 14 residues in the CDR3. Germline CDR1 reads LGHDT; CDR2 reads YNNKEL (reference sequence). The CDR3 is CASSQLTGNTEAFF. In DNA form, the CDR3 reads TGTGCCAGCAGCCAATTGACAGGGAACACTGAAGCTTTCTTT.

The V call is TRBV2, the J call TRBJ2-1, with 8 bases aligning to TRBD1. CDR3 length: 15 residues. CDR1 and CDR2 from the germline V gene are SNHLY and FYNNEI. V lost 1 base, J lost 7 bases, and 6 bases stayed unmatched. CDR3 DNA: TGTGCCAGCAGTGAAGTTTGGACAGGGCGGAATGAGCAGTTCTTC. This translates into CASSEVWTGRNEQFF. Full variable domain (remainder filled in from reference TRBV2 and TRBJ2-1): EPEVTQTPSHQVTQMGQEVILRCVPISNHLYFYWYRQILGQKVEFLVSFYNNEISEKSEIFDDQFSVERPDGSNFTLKIRSTKLEDSAMYFCASSEVWTGRNEQFFGPGTRLTVL.

The chain uses TRBV7-9 and TRBJ1-6; the match to TRBD1 covers 8 bases. The junction had 11 bases not matched to a gene; V was cut back by 3 bases and J by 7 bases. This CDR3 has 17 residues. CDR1 is SEHNR, CDR2 FQNEAQ, per germline (reference sequence). Here the CDR3 reads CASSLNSLDRENSPLHF. CDR3 in DNA: TGTGCCAGCAGCTTGAATTCCTTGGACAGGGAGAATTCACCCCTCCACTTT. The variable domain in full, with the rest retrieved from reference TRBV7-9 and TRBJ1-6, is DTGVSQNPRHKITKRGQNVTFRCDPISEHNRLYWYRQTLGQGPEFLTYFQNEAQLEKSRLLSDRFSAERPKGSFSTLEIQRTEQGDSAMYLCASSLNSLDRENSPLHFGNGTRLTVT.

This chain joins TRBV6-5 and TRBJ2-3; 10 bases map to TRBD1. Per the germline V gene, CDR1 is MNHEY and CDR2 is SVGAGI. V shed 1 base and J 4 bases; nucleotides not matched to a gene: 5. The CDR3 loop spans 16 amino acids. For the CDR3, the DNA is TGTGCCAGCAGTTACTTTGACAGGGGGCTCGCAGATACGCAGTATTTT. It codes for CASSYFDRGLADTQYF.

V gene TRBV9 combines with J gene TRBJ1-3; TRBD1 agrees at 10 bases. Per germline, CDR1 SGDLS and CDR2 YYNGEE. This CDR3 has 18 residues. Trimming took 5 bases from V and 2 from J; bases not matched to a gene: 13. The CDR3 coding sequence is TGTGCCAGCAGTCCGGGACAGGGGCCGCTAAGCCCTGGAAACACCATATATTTT. Residues: CASSPGQGPLSPGNTIYF.

This clone was recorded only once. CDR3 region: CASSLYPSSYEQYF. The CDR3 nucleotides read TGTGCCAGCAGTCTCTACCCGAGCTCCTACGAGCAGTACTTC. The chain has TRBV27 and TRBJ2-7; D not certain. Trimming took off 5 bases at V and 0 bases at J, with 11 bases between the two ends. This CDR3 is built from 14 residues. Germline values: CDR1 MNHEY, CDR2 SMNVEV (reference sequence).

CDR3 sequence reads: CASSYLGLNTEAFF. CDR3 DNA: TGTGCCAGCAGTTACCTTGGCCTGAACACTGAAGCTTTCTTT. J is TRBJ1-1 and V is TRBV6-5; D is unclear. Trimming removed 2 bases from V and 0 bases from J, with 7 bases in between. This CDR3 has 14 residues. Germline CDR1 and CDR2: MNHEY and SVGAGI.

The chain combines TRBV7-9 with TRBJ2-2, with D perhaps matching TRBD2 (7 bases). The length of the CDR3 is 14 residues. Germline V CDR1 and CDR2: SEHNR, FQNEAQ (reference sequence). V was shortened by 5 bases and J by 7 bases, with 14 bases between the two germline ends. This CDR3 reads CASSPRGANGELFF. The CDR3 region has the DNA TGTGCCAGCAGCCCCCGGGGGGCTAACGGGGAGCTGTTTTTT.

V gene TRBV5-4 combines with J gene TRBJ1-1, with D unresolved. The germline V and J ends were trimmed by 2 bases and 1 base, with 9 bases remaining between them. The germline V gene has CDR1 SGHNT and CDR2 YYREEE (reference sequence). The CDR3 has 14 residues. The CDR3 here is CASSLGRENTEAFF. The CDR3 DNA follows: TGTGCCAGCAGCTTAGGACGGGAGAACACTGAAGCTTTCTTT.

This clone has just one count. The chain recombines TRBV7-6 with TRBJ2-2; TRBD2 agrees at 7 bases. The CDR3 length is 16 residues. The germline V gene encodes CDR1 SGHVS and CDR2 FNYEAQ. Losses at the gene ends were 2 bases for V and 4 bases for J; bases not matched to a gene: 7. CDR3 bases: TGTGCCAGCAGCTTAAACGGGGGGACCTTCACCGGGGAGCTGTTTTTT. It specifies CASSLNGGTFTGELFF.

The chain joins TRBV12-5 to TRBJ1-1, with D maybe TRBD1 (5 bases). CDR3 length: 15 residues. In germline, CDR1 is LGHNT, CDR2 FRNRAP. V dropped 2 bases and J dropped 5 bases, with 15 bases sitting between them. The DNA of the CDR3 is TGTGCTAGTGGTTTGCCCGGCAGGGCAGCGACTGAAGCTTTCTTT. Translated: CASGLPGRAATEAFF.

This chain connects TRBV2 to TRBJ1-1; no firm D call. V dropped 5 bases and J dropped 0 bases, with 13 bases sitting between them. There are 15 residues in the CDR3. In germline, CDR1 is SNHLY, CDR2 FYNNEI. CDR3 sequence: CASSFKKFMNTEAFF. For the CDR3, the DNA is TGTGCCAGCAGTTTCAAAAAATTCATGAACACTGAAGCTTTCTTT.

This sequence joins TRBV5-1 and TRBJ2-5, with D tentatively TRBD2 (5 bases). Germline CDR1 and CDR2: SGHRS and YFSETQ. V lost 5 bases, J lost 1 base, and 6 bases lay in between. The CDR3 totals 12 residues. This chain's CDR3 is CASREGQETQYF. CDR3 coding DNA: TGCGCCAGCAGAGAGGGCCAAGAGACCCAGTACTTC. Combining the CDR3 with reference TRBV5-1 and TRBJ2-5 gives the whole variable domain KAGVTQTPRYLIKTRGQQVTLSCSPISGHRSVSWYQQTPGQGLQFLFEYFSETQRNKGNFPGRFSGRQFSNSRSEMNVSTLELGDSALYLCASREGQETQYFGPGTRLLVL.

The V and J genes are TRBV15 and TRBJ1-3; D might be TRBD1 (6 bases). The germline CDR1 and CDR2 sequences are LNHNV and YYDKDF (reference sequence). This CDR3 spans 16 amino acids. Trimming cost V 0 bases and J 4 bases, with 13 bases left between them. CDR3 protein: CATSRERQASGNTIYF. The CDR3 DNA reads as TGTGCCACCAGCAGAGAGCGACAGGCCTCAGGAAACACCATATATTTT.

The chain links TRBV19 to TRBJ1-1; D gene unclear. V gave up 7 bases and J gave up 2 bases, with 20 bases separating them. Germline V lookup: CDR1 LNHDA, CDR2 SQIVND (reference sequence). The CDR3 length is 16 residues. CDR3 sequence: CASTLGWGGGNTEAFF. For the CDR3, the DNA is TGTGCCAGTACCCTAGGATGGGGAGGAGGTAACACTGAAGCTTTCTTT. Using reference TRBV19 and TRBJ1-1 for the parts outside the CDR3, the full variable domain is DGGITQSPKYLFRKEGQNVTLSCEQNLNHDAMYWYRQDPGQGLRLIYYSQIVNDFQKGDIAEGYSVSREKKESFPLTVTSAQKNPTAFYLCASTLGWGGGNTEAFFGQGTRLTVV.

As to this clone: Other nucleotide sequences in the sample specify the same CDR3. The genes are TRBV5-1 and TRBJ1-2, with D perhaps TRBD1 (6 bases). V was trimmed by 4 bases and J by 0 bases, leaving 13 bases between them. The CDR3 runs to 15 residues. Germline V gene sequence: CDR1 SGHRS, CDR2 YFSETQ. The CDR3: CASSPGGATNYGYTF. For the CDR3, the DNA is TGCGCCAGCAGCCCGGGGGGGGCGACTAACTATGGCTACACCTTC.

The chain carries TRBV2 and TRBJ1-2, with a tentative D call TRBD1 (6 bases). In germline, CDR1 is SNHLY, CDR2 FYNNEI. The CDR3 length is 8 residues. CDR3 loop: CADRGYTF. The CDR3 DNA reads as TGTGCAGACAGGGGCTACACCTTC.

The chain employs TRBV7-9 and TRBJ2-1; perhaps TRBD2 as D (6 bases). Per germline, CDR1 SEHNR and CDR2 FQNEAQ (reference sequence). Trimming pared 3 bases from V and 4 bases from J, leaving 13 bases between. This CDR3 contains 15 residues. This CDR3 is CASSFNTRGYNEQFF. CDR3 nucleotide sequence: TGTGCCAGCAGCTTTAATACCCGGGGGTACAATGAGCAGTTCTTC.

This chain joins TRBV7-2 and TRBJ2-7; TRBD2 aligns across 8 bases. Germline CDR1 is SGHTA and CDR2 is FQGNSA. The CDR3 is made up of 16 amino acids. V shed 3 bases, J shed 0 bases, and the junction held 7 bases outside the gene matches. CDR3 bases: TGTGCCAGCAGCTTTAGCGGGACTGATTTCTCCTACGAGCAGTACTTC. This gives the protein CASSFSGTDFSYEQYF.